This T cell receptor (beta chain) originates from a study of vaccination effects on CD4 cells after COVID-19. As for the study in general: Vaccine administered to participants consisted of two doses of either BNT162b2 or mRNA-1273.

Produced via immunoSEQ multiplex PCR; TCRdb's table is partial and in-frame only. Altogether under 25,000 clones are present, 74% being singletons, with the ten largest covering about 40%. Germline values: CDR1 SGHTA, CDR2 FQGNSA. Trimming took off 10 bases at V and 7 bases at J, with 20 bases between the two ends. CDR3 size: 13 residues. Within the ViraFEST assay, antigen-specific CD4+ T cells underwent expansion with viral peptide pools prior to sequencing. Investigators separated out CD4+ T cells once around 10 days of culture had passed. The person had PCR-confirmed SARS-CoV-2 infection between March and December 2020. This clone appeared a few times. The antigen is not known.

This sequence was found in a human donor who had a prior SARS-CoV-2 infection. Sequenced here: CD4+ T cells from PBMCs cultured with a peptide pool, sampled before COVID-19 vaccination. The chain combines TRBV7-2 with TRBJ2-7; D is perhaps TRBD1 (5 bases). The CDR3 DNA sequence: TGTGCCACCGGAGACAGCAGTCTTATAGAGCAGTACTTC. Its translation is CATGDSSLIEQYF.